One T cell receptor (beta chain) is described in this entry. The CDR3 is 18 residues long. Per the germline V gene, CDR1 is GTSNPN and CDR2 is SVGIG (reference sequence). With 5 bases removed from V and 0 bases from J, the gap between germline ends came to 23 bases. This sample is part of a study of blood T cell repertoires in COVID-19. In the original analysis: How many nucleated cells were present was estimated from reference gene primer amplification. TCRdb's table, derived via immunoSEQ multiplex PCR, lists solely in-frame clones and lacks some. Clonal size and the V and J genes are those of that table, whereas D and trimming came from the DNA. The table has some 300,000 clones, 75% to 90% seen once.

Sequencing was performed on peripheral blood. The receptor comes from a woman in her forties or fifties with COVID-19, enrolled during active disease. This chain links TRBV30 with TRBJ1-3; D is unresolved. The CDR3 DNA sequence: TGTGCCTGGTTTCCCCCCCAGGCCTGGCGAAACTCTGGAAACACCATATATTTT. Protein: CAWFPPQAWRNSGNTIYF.